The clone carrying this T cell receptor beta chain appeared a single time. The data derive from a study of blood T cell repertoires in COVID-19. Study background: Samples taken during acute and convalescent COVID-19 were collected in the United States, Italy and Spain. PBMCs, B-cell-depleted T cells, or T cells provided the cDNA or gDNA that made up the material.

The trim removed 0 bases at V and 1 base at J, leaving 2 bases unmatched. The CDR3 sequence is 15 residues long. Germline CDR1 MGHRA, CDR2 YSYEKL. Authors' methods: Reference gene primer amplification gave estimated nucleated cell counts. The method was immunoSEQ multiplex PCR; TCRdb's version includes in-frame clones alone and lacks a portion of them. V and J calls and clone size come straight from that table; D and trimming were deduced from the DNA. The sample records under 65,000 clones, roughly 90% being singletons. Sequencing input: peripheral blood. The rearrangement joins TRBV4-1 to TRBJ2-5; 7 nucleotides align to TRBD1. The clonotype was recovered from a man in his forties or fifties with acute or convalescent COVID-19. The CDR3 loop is CASSQDDRAQETQYF. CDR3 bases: TGCGCCAGCAGCCAAGACGACAGGGCCCAAGAGACCCAGTACTTC.